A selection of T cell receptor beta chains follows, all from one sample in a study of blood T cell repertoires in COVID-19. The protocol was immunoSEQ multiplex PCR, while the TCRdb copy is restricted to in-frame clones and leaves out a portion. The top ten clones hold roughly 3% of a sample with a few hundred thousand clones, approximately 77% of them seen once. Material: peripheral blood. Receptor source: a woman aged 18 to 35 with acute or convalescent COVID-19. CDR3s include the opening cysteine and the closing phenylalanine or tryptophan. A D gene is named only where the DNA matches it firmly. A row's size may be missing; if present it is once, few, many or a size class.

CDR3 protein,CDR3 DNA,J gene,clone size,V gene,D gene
CASRRGGDSYEQYF,TGTGCCAGCAGGAGGGGGGGGGACTCCTACGAGCAGTACTTC,TRBJ2-7,-,TRBV7-8,-
CASTSLAAVLNANTGELFF,TGTGCCAGCACCTCACTAGCGGCAGTCCTTAACGCGAACACCGGGGAGCTGTTTTTT,TRBJ2-2,-,TRBV28,TRBD2
CASSTTENSPLHF,TGTGCCAGCAGCACAACAGAGAATTCACCCCTCCACTTT,TRBJ1-6,once,TRBV7-6,-
CASSLEVAARDEQFF,TGTGCCAGCAGCTTAGAGGTAGCGGCCAGGGATGAGCAGTTCTTC,TRBJ2-1,-,TRBV7-9,-
CASSRGQGNNQPQHF,TGTGCCAGCAGTCGCGGACAGGGCAACAATCAGCCCCAGCATTTT,TRBJ1-5,-,TRBV27,TRBD1
CSARLYNEQFF,TGCAGTGCTAGGCTATACAATGAGCAGTTCTTC,TRBJ2-1,-,TRBV20-1,-
CASSVRMGDTQYF,TGTGCCAGCAGCGTGCGGATGGGAGATACGCAGTATTTT,TRBJ2-3,-,TRBV9,-
CASSSGTSGRRDEQFF,TGTGCCAGCAGTTCCGGGACTAGCGGGAGAAGGGATGAGCAGTTCTTC,TRBJ2-1,-,TRBV27,TRBD2
CASSSTGGEDYGYTF,TGTGCCAGCAGTTCAACAGGGGGCGAGGACTATGGCTACACCTTC,TRBJ1-2,-,TRBV27,TRBD1
CASRKTAGNTIYF,TGTGCCAGTAGGAAGACAGCTGGAAACACCATATATTTT,TRBJ1-3,-,TRBV19,-
CAIRKTGGYEQYF,TGTGCCATCCGCAAGACTGGCGGGTACGAGCAGTACTTC,TRBJ2-7,few,TRBV6-5,-